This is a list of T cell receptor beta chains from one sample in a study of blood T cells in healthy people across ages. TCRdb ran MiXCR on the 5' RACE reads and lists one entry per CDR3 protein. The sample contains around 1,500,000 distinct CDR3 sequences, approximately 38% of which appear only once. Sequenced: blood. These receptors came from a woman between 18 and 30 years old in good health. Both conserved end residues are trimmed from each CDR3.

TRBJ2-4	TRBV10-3	AISESLIAKNIQY
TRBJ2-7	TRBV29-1	SVQFQGYEQY
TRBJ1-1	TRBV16	ASSPSGKLRTEAF
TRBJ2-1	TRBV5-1	ASSLALAGDDNNEQF
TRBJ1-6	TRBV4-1	ASSQDSRTGSPLH
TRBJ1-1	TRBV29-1	SVVSDRGTEAF
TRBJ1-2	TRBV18	ANSPDRDGYT
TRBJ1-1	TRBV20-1	SSGQGAVDAF
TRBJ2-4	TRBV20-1	SARETGSQY
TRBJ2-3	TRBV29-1	SGGEPTDTQY
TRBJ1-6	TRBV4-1	ASRPDRDRVSSPLH
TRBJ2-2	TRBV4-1	ASSFSGTGGNTGELF
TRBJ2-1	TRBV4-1	ASSQEDLANEQF
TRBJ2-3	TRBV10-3	AISDIWTGDGHEGMDTQY
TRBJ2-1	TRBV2	ASDRRLAGGDEQF
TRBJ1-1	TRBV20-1	SAGVGERTEAF
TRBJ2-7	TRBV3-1	ASSQSGRADEQY
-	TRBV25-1	ASTEAGLASEQY
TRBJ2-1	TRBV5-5	ASSLGAAVYNEQF
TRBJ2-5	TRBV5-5	ASSQGLAGVAETPY
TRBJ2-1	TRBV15	ATSPTSGGGYNEQF
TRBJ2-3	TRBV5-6	VSSPGPGSDTQY
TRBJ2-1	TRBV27	ASSLQQGVYNEQF
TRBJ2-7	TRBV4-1	ASSQDRDHPYEQY
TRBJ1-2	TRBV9	ASSVGGTGIEKLFGYT
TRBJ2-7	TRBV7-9	ASSPRGGPYEQY
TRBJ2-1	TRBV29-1	SAPTQGAGETQF
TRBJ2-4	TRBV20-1	SASLRTGEDIQY
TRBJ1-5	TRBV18	ASSPQGASQPQH
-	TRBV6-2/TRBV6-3	ASVNPGLVVEQY
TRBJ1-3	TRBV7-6	ASTDRPTSGNTIY
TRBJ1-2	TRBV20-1	SARDTATGYGYT
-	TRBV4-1	ASSQEGLAGVFSKETQY
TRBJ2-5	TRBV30	AWLRAGQETQY
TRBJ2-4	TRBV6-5	ASSSISGTVMKGKNIQY
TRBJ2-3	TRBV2	ASRGSGLAGFGTDTQY
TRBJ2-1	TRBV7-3	ASNLRGGQGTEQF
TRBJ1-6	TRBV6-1	ASPGVDRGRNSPLH
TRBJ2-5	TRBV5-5	ASSLWAGGGETQY
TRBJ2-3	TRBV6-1	ASSDRGSDTQY
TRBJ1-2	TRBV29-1	SVLDGLGGYT
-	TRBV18	ASSLGQPLETQY
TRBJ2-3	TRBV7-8	ASSSQKWADTQY
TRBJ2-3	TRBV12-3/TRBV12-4	ASSLVGGSGDTQY
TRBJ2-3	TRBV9	ASNDRDGDTQY
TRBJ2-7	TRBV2	ASSGTGARPLSYEQY
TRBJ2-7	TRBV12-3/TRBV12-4	ASSLMRGGSYEQY
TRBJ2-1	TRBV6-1	ASKPSGSDEQF
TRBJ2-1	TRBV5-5	ASSLDRVGGQF
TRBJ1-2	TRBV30	AWSFASNYGYT
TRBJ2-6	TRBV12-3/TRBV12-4	ASSRAPLAVLT
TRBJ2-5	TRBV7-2	ASSLGALAGETQY
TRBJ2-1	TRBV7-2	ASKPGLSYNERY
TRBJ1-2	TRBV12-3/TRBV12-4	ASSSELGLNYGYT
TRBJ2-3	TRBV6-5	ASSYSGASPAHNTQY
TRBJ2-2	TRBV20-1	SGADALAGSGTGELF
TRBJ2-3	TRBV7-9	ASSLQASDLTDTQY
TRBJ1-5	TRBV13	ASSSGPGSNQPQH